Following are 17 T cell receptor beta chains from one sample sequenced in a study of radiation and T cells in renal cell carcinoma. Time point meaning: blood 4 weeks post-SBRT, at nephrectomy. The treatment denotes: 15 Gy SBRT to primary tumor, nephrectomy 4 weeks later. The table came from immunoSEQ multiplex PCR; TCRdb's copy has only in-frame clones and leaves some out. The sample has some 30,000 clones, more than 65% seen once. The specimen comprised blood, sampled from a patient whose treatment included radiotherapy and nephrectomy. The receptor set was obtained from a man aged 55 to 69 with renal cell carcinoma.

DNA for the CDR3: TGTGCCAGCAGCTTAGGGACAGGGGGCCTCTATGGCTACACCTTC. Translating gives CASSLGTGGLYGYTF. The chain combines TRBV7-9 with TRBJ1-2; 11 positions agree with TRBD1. The CDR3 totals 15 residues. The ends lost 1 base at V and 4 bases at J; junction bases unmatched: 2. Looked up from germline, CDR1 is SEHNR and CDR2 is FQNEAQ (reference sequence).

This clone was seen only a few times. The rearrangement uses TRBV7-2 and TRBJ2-7, with unresolved D. This CDR3 region has 13 residues. Germline V gene data show CDR1 as SGHTA and CDR2 as FQGNSA. V was clipped by 1 base and J by 9 bases, with 13 bases between them. CDR3 sequence: CASSLDPKSGQYF. CDR3 in DNA: TGTGCCAGCAGCTTAGACCCGAAGTCCGGGCAGTACTTC.

The rearrangement links TRBV5-6 to TRBJ1-3; no clear D gene. This CDR3 has 16 amino acids. V gave up 6 bases and J gave up 0 bases, with 16 bases separating them. Germline V CDR1 and CDR2: SGHDT, YYEEEE. The CDR3 spells CASTPWSGGSGNTIYF. In DNA, the CDR3 is TGTGCCAGCACCCCGTGGTCGGGCGGCTCTGGAAACACCATATATTTT.

The V gene is TRBV2, the J gene TRBJ2-7; D remains ambiguous. The germline CDR1 and CDR2 sequences are SNHLY and FYNNEI. Trimming shortened V by 5 bases and J by 6 bases, and 17 bases separated the two germline ends. CDR3 size: 14 residues. The CDR3 bases are TGTGCCAGCAGTACTACGGGTGTGGGAACCGAGCAGTACTTC. Amino acid sequence: CASSTTGVGTEQYF.

The rearrangement joins TRBV6-5 to TRBJ2-7; tentative D call: TRBD2 (5 bases). The CDR3 runs to 13 residues. Trimming pared 2 bases from V and 6 bases from J, leaving 11 bases between. The V gene's germline CDR1 is MNHEY and CDR2 SVGAGI. CDR3 protein: CASSYGEGGEQYF. The CDR3 bases are TGTGCCAGCAGTTACGGCGAGGGTGGCGAGCAGTACTTC.

The chain is built from TRBV7-9 and TRBJ1-4, with no clear D. This CDR3 spans 12 amino acids. Germline V gene lookup returns CDR1 SEHNR and CDR2 FQNEAQ (reference sequence). With 6 bases removed from V and 7 bases from J, the gap between germline ends came to 9 bases. This CDR3 reads CASSWWGEKLFF. In DNA form, the CDR3 reads TGTGCCAGCAGTTGGTGGGGTGAAAAACTGTTTTTT. The complete variable domain, with remaining parts taken from reference TRBV7-9 and TRBJ1-4, reads DTGVSQNPRHKITKRGQNVTFRCDPISEHNRLYWYRQTLGQGPEFLTYFQNEAQLEKSRLLSDRFSAERPKGSFSTLEIQRTEQGDSAMYLCASSWWGEKLFFGSGTQLSVL.

V and J are TRBV13 and TRBJ1-2; the D is unclear. Germline V gene sequence: CDR1 PRHDT, CDR2 FYEKMQ (reference sequence). The CDR3 has 20 residues. V lost 2 bases and J 0 bases, leaving 25 bases between the germline ends. CDR3 amino acids: CASSLYRTGGHGPANYGYTF. CDR3 nucleotides: TGTGCCAGCAGCTTATATCGGACGGGAGGTCACGGACCGGCTAACTATGGCTACACCTTC.

This chain joins TRBV6-5 and TRBJ2-7; 10 bases match TRBD2. The germline V gene encodes CDR1 MNHEY and CDR2 SVGAGI. Trimming at V came to 2 bases and at J to 4 bases, leaving 8 bases not matched to a gene. There are 16 residues in the CDR3. Here the CDR3 DNA reads TGTGCCAGCAGTTACGGGCTAGCGGGAGTGGGATACGAGCAGTACTTC. Residues: CASSYGLAGVGYEQYF.

The V call is TRBV2, the J call TRBJ1-1; tentative D call: TRBD1 (5 bases). This CDR3 region has 13 residues. Germline CDR1 SNHLY, CDR2 FYNNEI. The V and J ends lost 7 bases and 3 bases respectively, with 12 bases between them. CDR3 residues: CASKQALYTEAFF. The CDR3, as DNA: TGTGCCAGCAAACAGGCCCTTTACACTGAAGCTTTCTTT.

This clone is judged medium-sized. The chain is built from TRBV6-5 and TRBJ1-1, with a tentative D call TRBD1 (5 bases). The CDR3 is made up of 14 amino acids. CDR1 is MNHEY, CDR2 SVGAGI, per germline. Trimming removed 2 bases at V and 3 bases at J, with 10 bases between. CDR3 sequence (DNA): TGTGCCAGCAGTTACCGGGGAGGGGACACTGAAGCTTTCTTT. Its translation is CASSYRGGDTEAFF.

V gene TRBV5-8 combines with J gene TRBJ2-1; 8 nucleotides match TRBD2. This CDR3 has 15 residues. V was clipped by 1 base and J by 7 bases; unmatched bases: 7. From germline, CDR1 is SGHTS and CDR2 YDEGEE. The CDR3 loop is CASSLYGRAGNEQFF. In nucleotides, the CDR3 is TGTGCCAGCAGCTTGTACGGGAGGGCCGGAAATGAGCAGTTCTTC.

This chain uses TRBV6-5 with TRBJ1-6; D is uncertain. The CDR3 loop spans 15 amino acids. Germline lookup yields CDR1 MNHEY and CDR2 SVGAGI. V was shortened by 0 bases and J by 9 bases, with 12 bases between the two germline ends. Here the CDR3 reads CASSYSVSLSSPLHF. The DNA of the CDR3 is TGTGCCAGCAGTTACTCGGTCAGCCTAAGTTCACCCCTCCACTTT.

In this sample, this clone turned up a few times. The V call is TRBV5-5, the J call TRBJ1-4; 9 bases match TRBD1. V was pared by 5 bases and J by 8 bases, with 7 bases of the junction left unmatched. Germline assignment: CDR1 SGHKS and CDR2 YYEKEE (reference sequence). The CDR3 spans 14 residues. The CDR3 protein is CASRQGQGPEKLFF. The CDR3 DNA sequence: TGTGCCAGCAGACAGGGACAGGGACCGGAAAAACTGTTTTTT.

This chain links TRBV6-5 with TRBJ2-7; 11 positions agree with TRBD2. This CDR3 is 13 amino acids long. V dropped 7 bases and J dropped 5; count of bases not matched to a gene: 4. Per germline, CDR1 MNHEY and CDR2 SVGAGI. This chain's CDR3 is CASTYSGRDEQYF. In nucleotides, the CDR3 is TGTGCCAGCACCTATAGCGGGAGGGACGAGCAGTACTTC.

The CDR3, as DNA: TGTGCCAGCAGCCAACCTCTCGGGACACCCCTCCACTTT. Translating gives CASSQPLGTPLHF. The gene calls are TRBV14 and TRBJ1-6, with unresolved D. This CDR3 has 13 residues. Deletions cut 2 bases from V and 11 bases from J, with 10 bases between. Germline V gene sequence: CDR1 SGHDN, CDR2 FVKESK.

The chain recombines TRBV5-1 with TRBJ1-1; TRBD1 might be the D (6 bases). Trimming removed 2 bases from V and 5 bases from J, with 13 bases in between. The CDR3 loop spans 14 amino acids. Per germline, CDR1 SGHRS and CDR2 YFSETQ. CDR3 DNA sequence: TGCGCCAGCAGCTTTCTGGGGGCGGGGACTGAAGCTTTCTTT. The encoded protein is CASSFLGAGTEAFF.

The V gene is TRBV7-2, the J gene TRBJ1-5; tentative D call: TRBD1 (6 bases). The CDR3 runs to 16 residues. Trimming pared 2 bases from V and 4 bases from J, leaving 15 bases between. Germline V gene data show CDR1 as SGHTA and CDR2 as FQGNSA. In nucleotides, the CDR3 is TGTGCCAGCAGCTTAAGATCAGGACAGAGGAATCAGCCCCAGCATTTT. It codes for CASSLRSGQRNQPQHF.